This T cell receptor (beta chain) was identified during a study of blood T cell repertoires in COVID-19. Cohorts were determined from participant-reported clinical history. There are 13 residues in the CDR3. The V and J ends lost 4 bases and 5 bases, in that order; junction bases with no gene match: 3. Germline CDR1 and CDR2: LGHNA and YSLEER. Per the study methods: For nucleated cells, counts were estimated from reference gene primer amplification. Sequencing used immunoSEQ multiplex PCR; TCRdb keeps in-frame clones, though not all of them. V, J and clone size reflect that table, while D and trimming were determined from the DNA. The sample includes fewer than 250,000 clones, 87% seen only once; the top ten take approximately 2.8%.

Sequencing used PBMCs or T cells enriched from blood (not recorded which). The chain couples TRBV4-3 to TRBJ2-7; 9 bases align to TRBD1. The sequence was obtained from a woman aged 30 to 39 with acute COVID-19. CDR3 nucleotides: TGCGCCAGCAGCCCGGGACAGGGAGACGAGCAGTACTTC. Its translation is CASSPGQGDEQYF.